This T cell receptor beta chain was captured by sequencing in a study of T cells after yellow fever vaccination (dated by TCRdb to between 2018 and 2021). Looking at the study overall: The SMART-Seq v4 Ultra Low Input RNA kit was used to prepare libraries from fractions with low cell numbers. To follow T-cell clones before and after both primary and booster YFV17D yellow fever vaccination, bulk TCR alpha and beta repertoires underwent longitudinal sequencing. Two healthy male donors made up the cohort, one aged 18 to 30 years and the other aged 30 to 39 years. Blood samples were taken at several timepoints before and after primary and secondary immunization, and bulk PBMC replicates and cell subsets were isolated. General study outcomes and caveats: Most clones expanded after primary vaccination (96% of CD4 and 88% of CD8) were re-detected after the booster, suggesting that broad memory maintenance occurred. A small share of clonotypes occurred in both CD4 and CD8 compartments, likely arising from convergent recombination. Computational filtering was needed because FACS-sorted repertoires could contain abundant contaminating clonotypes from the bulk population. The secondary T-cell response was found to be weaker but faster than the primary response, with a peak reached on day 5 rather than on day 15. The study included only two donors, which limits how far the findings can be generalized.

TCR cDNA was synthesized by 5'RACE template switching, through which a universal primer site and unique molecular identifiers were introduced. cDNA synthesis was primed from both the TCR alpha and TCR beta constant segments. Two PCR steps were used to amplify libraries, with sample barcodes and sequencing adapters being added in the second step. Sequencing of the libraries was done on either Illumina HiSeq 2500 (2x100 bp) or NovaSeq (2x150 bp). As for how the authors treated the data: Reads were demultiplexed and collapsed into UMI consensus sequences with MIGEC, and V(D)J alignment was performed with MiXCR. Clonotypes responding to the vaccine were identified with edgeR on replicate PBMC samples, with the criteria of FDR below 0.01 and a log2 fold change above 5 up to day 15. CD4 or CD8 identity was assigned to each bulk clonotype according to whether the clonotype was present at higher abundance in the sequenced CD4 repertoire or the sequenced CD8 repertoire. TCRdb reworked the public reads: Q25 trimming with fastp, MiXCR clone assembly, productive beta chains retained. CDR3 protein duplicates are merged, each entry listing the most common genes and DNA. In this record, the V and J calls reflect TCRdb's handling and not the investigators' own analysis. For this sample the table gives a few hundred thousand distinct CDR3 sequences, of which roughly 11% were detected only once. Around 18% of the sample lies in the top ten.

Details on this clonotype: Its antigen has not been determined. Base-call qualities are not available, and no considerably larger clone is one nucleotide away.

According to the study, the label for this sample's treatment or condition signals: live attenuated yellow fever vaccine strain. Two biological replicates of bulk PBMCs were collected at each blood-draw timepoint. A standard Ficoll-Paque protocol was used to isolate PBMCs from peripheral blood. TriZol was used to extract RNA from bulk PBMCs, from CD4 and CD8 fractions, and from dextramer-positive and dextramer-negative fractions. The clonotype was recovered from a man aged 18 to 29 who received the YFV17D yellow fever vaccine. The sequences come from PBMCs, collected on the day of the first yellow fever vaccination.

CDR3 loop: CATRGSGVDGYTF. The nucleotides are TGTGCCACCAGGGGTAGCGGGGTCGATGGCTACACCTTC. Recombination linked TRBV27 to TRBJ1-2, and TRBD1 may be the D gene, going by 6 matching bases. V gives up 10 bases and J gives up 6 bases, and the segment between their germline ends measures 18 bases. From a lookup of the germline V gene (reference sequence), CDR1 and CDR2 are MNHEY and SMNVEV. Its CDR3 holds 13 amino acids, cysteine through phenylalanine. CDR3 DNA is the only sequence kept; it has 39 bases, read in frame from the first base.